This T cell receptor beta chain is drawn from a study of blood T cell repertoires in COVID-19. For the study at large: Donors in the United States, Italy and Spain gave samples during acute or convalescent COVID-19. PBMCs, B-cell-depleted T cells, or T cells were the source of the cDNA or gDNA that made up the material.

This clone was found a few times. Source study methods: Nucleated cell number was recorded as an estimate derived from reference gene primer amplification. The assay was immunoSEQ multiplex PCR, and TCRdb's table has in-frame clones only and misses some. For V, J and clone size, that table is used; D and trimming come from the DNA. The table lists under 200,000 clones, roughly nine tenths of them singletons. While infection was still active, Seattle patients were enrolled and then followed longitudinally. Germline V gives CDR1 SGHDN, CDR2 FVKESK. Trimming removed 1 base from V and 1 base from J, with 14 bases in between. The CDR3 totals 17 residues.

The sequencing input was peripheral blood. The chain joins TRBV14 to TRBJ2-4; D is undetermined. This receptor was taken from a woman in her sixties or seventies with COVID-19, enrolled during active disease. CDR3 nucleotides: TGTGCCAGCAGCCAAGTTATTGGTGTCGGGGCCAAAAACATTCAGTACTTC. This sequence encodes CASSQVIGVGAKNIQYF. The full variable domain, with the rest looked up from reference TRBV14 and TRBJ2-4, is EAGVTQFPSHSVIEKGQTVTLRCDPISGHDNLYWYRRVMGKEIKFLLHFVKESKQDESGMPNNRFLAERTGGTYSTLKVQPAELEDSGVYFCASSQVIGVGAKNIQYFGAGTRLSVL.